The rows below give T cell receptor beta chains drawn from one sample of a study of CD8 T cells in ankylosing spondylitis. TCRdb used MiXCR to reprocess the 5' RACE reads, holding one entry per CDR3 protein. The table lists about 390,000 distinct CDR3 sequences, approximately 20% of them singletons. The sample taken for sequencing was blood, either unsorted or a sorted T cell fraction (not recorded which). The origin of the receptors is a male donor with ankylosing spondylitis. Both conserved end residues are part of each CDR3. A D gene is named only where the DNA matches it firmly. Rows may omit the clone size; those that give it use once, few, many or a size class.

j_call,d_call,clone_size,v_call,cdr3_nt,cdr3_aa
TRBJ2-7,.,.,TRBV19,TGTGCCAGTAGTATGGGGGACTCAAGCTCCTACGAGCAGTACTTC,CASSMGDSSSYEQYF
TRBJ2-1,.,.,TRBV2,TGTGCATTCGGCGGAAGGAGCTCCTACAATGAGCAGTTCTTC,CAFGGRSSYNEQFF
TRBJ1-5,.,few,TRBV28,TGTGCCAGCAAGGCTGTGAATCAGCCCCAGCATTTT,CASKAVNQPQHF
TRBJ2-5,.,few,TRBV20-1,TGCAGTGCTCCCCGGGGTGACTTCGAGACCCAGTACTTC,CSAPRGDFETQYF
TRBJ2-1,TRBD2,.,TRBV4-3,TGCGCCAGCAGCCAGGGGGGGACTAGCGGATACAATGAGCAGTTCTTC,CASSQGGTSGYNEQFF
TRBJ2-2,.,.,TRBV4-3,TGCGCCAGCAGCCAAGATAGACCGCAGAACACCGGGGAGCTGTTTTTT,CASSQDRPQNTGELFF
TRBJ2-5,.,.,TRBV6-4,TGTGCCAGCAGTGCAAGGCCCGCTGGGACCCAGTACTTC,CASSARPAGTQYF
TRBJ1-4,.,.,TRBV19,TGTGCCAGTAGTTATGCCAGGGACCATGGAAAACTGTTTTTT,CASSYARDHGKLFF
TRBJ2-3,TRBD1,.,TRBV9,TGTGCCAGCAGCGGACAGGGGGCACATACGCAGTATTTT,CASSGQGAHTQYF
TRBJ1-5,TRBD1,once,TRBV20-1,TGCAGTGCTAGAGTGGACAGGGGATTTAGCAATCAGCCCCAGCATTTT,CSARVDRGFSNQPQHF
TRBJ1-1,TRBD1,.,TRBV29-1,TGCAGCGTGAACAGGGGGCGGACGAACACTGAAGCTTTCTTT,CSVNRGRTNTEAFF
TRBJ2-1,TRBD2,.,TRBV19,TGTGCCACCAAAGACGGACTAGCGGGAGGCAATGAGCAGTTCTTC,CATKDGLAGGNEQFF
TRBJ1-4,.,few,TRBV12-3/TRBV12-4,TGTGCCAGCAGTTCTCCATCAACTAATGAAAAACTGTTTTTT,CASSSPSTNEKLFF
TRBJ1-1,.,few,TRBV5-1,TGCGCCAGCAGCTTGGCCCCGACGTTGAACACTGAAGCTTTCTTT,CASSLAPTLNTEAFF
TRBJ2-1,.,.,TRBV7-2,TGTGCCAGCAGTTGGACAGTGAGGGGGAACAATGAGCAGTTCTTC,CASSWTVRGNNEQFF
TRBJ2-1,.,.,TRBV28,TGTGCCAGCAGTTCTCGAGGGGTTCAGGGCAATGAGCAGTTCTTC,CASSSRGVQGNEQFF
TRBJ1-1,.,.,TRBV4-2,TGTGCCAGCAGCCAAGATAGGGGGAGCACTGAAGCTTTCTTT,CASSQDRGSTEAFF
TRBJ2-1,.,.,TRBV28,TGTGCCAGCCTAACCTCCTTGGACTACAATGAGCAGTTCTTC,CASLTSLDYNEQFF
TRBJ2-2,.,.,TRBV14,TGTGCCAGCAGCCAAGGACAGATAAACACCGGGGAGCTGTTTTTT,CASSQGQINTGELFF
TRBJ2-1,TRBD2,.,TRBV19,TGTGCCAGTAGTCCCTCGGGTAGCGGGATCTACAATGAGCAGTTCTTC,CASSPSGSGIYNEQFF
TRBJ1-1,.,few,TRBV20-1,TGCAGTGCTACAGGGGTCGGGTTCCCGCGTGAAGCTTTCTTT,CSATGVGFPREAFF
TRBJ2-7,.,few,TRBV7-9,TGTGCCAGCAGCTTAGTTGCGGGACACTCCTACGAGCAGTACTTC,CASSLVAGHSYEQYF
TRBJ2-2,.,.,TRBV5-6,TGTGCCAGCAGCAACGAACTCATAAACGCCGGGGAGCTGTTTTTT,CASSNELINAGELFF
TRBJ2-1,TRBD2,few,TRBV15,TGTGCCACCAGCATTACTAGCGGAGCTTACAATGAGCAGTTCTTC,CATSITSGAYNEQFF
TRBJ2-6,.,few,TRBV5-1,TGCGCCAGCAGCTTGGTTTTCTCTGGGGCCAACGTCCTGACTTTC,CASSLVFSGANVLTF
TRBJ2-3,.,.,TRBV7-2,TGTGCCAGCAGCCGACAAGAGACTAGAGCTACGCAGTATTTT,CASSRQETRATQYF
TRBJ1-5,.,.,TRBV2,TGTGCCAGCAGCCCTACTACAGCCGGCCGTGGGCCCCAGCATTTT,CASSPTTAGRGPQHF
TRBJ2-2,TRBD1,few,TRBV7-9,TGTGCCAGCAGCCAAGACAGGGGCGGAGGCACCGGGGAGCTGTTTTTT,CASSQDRGGGTGELFF
TRBJ2-3,.,.,TRBV10-3,TGTGCCATCAGTGTTGGAAGCACAGATACGCAGTATTTT,CAISVGSTDTQYF
TRBJ1-1,.,few,TRBV15,TGTGCCACCAGCAGAGATTCGAACACTGAAGCTTTCTTT,CATSRDSNTEAFF
TRBJ2-1,.,few,TRBV3-1,TGTGCCAGCAGCCAAGATAGGCAGGGGCGGTTCTTC,CASSQDRQGRFF
TRBJ2-5,TRBD2,few,TRBV20-1,TGCAGTGCCGTAGCGGGAGGAGAGACCCAGTACTTC,CSAVAGGETQYF
TRBJ2-2,.,few,TRBV10-3,TGTGCCATCAGTGAGCAATACGGGAACCTACTCGCCGGGGAGCTGTTTTTT,CAISEQYGNLLAGELFF
TRBJ2-7,TRBD1,.,TRBV20-1,TGCAGTGCTAGCCCCGGGACAGGGGGCAACGAGCAGTACTTC,CSASPGTGGNEQYF
TRBJ1-1,.,.,TRBV6-2/TRBV6-3,TGTGCCATCAGCCGGGACACTGAAGCTTTCTTT,CAISRDTEAFF
TRBJ1-6,TRBD1,.,TRBV5-1,TGCGCCAGCAGCAGACAGGGGAGAGCCTATAATTCACCCCTCCACTTT,CASSRQGRAYNSPLHF
TRBJ2-3,.,few,TRBV5-1,TGCGCCAGCAGCGACACGGGAGCGGTAGATACGCAGTATTTT,CASSDTGAVDTQYF
TRBJ2-7,.,.,TRBV27,TGTGCCAGCAGTCCTAGAGGACAGAGCTACGAGCAGTACTTC,CASSPRGQSYEQYF
TRBJ2-7,TRBD1,.,TRBV4-3,TGCGCCAGCAGCCCCGACAGGGGGCCCTCCTACGAGCAGTACTTC,CASSPDRGPSYEQYF
TRBJ1-6,.,.,TRBV28,TGTGCCAGCAGTTTCAACCTTCTTTCACCCCTCCACTTT,CASSFNLLSPLHF
TRBJ2-2,.,few,TRBV5-1,TGCGCCAGCAGCCACGGGCAACCGAATGCCGGGGAGCTGTTTTTT,CASSHGQPNAGELFF
TRBJ1-1,TRBD1,few,TRBV7-3,TGTGCCAGCAGCTCCATACCGCTACAGGGGGCATACACTGAAGCTTTCTTT,CASSSIPLQGAYTEAFF
TRBJ2-2,TRBD2,few,TRBV7-9,TGTGCCAGCGGGACTAGCGGGAGCACCGGGGAGCTGTTTTTT,CASGTSGSTGELFF
TRBJ1-5,TRBD1,.,TRBV4-2,TGTGCCAGCAGCCAAGAAGGGACAGGGTATCAGCCCCAGCATTTT,CASSQEGTGYQPQHF
TRBJ2-3,.,.,TRBV5-1,TGCGCCAGCTATCGGGCTAGCGCTAGCACAGATACGCAGTATTTT,CASYRASASTDTQYF